This T cell receptor beta chain originates from a study of blood T cell repertoires in COVID-19. Study context: Samples came from the United States, Italy and Spain, spanning acute and convalescent COVID-19. PBMCs, B-cell-depleted T cells, or T cells were the source of the cDNA or gDNA that made up the material.

Authors' methods: Estimation of nucleated cell counts was performed using reference gene primer amplification. TCRdb's table, derived via immunoSEQ multiplex PCR, lists solely in-frame clones and lacks some. Clone size and the V and J calls come from that table; the DNA yielded D and trimming. Among 55,000 to 75,000 clones listed, about 80% were seen once. Sequencing used peripheral blood. The TCR originated in a man aged 55 to 70 with acute or convalescent COVID-19.

CDR3 sequence (DNA): TGCGCCAGCAGCTTGGTTGGGAGGATAGAGACCCAGTACTTC. Translating gives CASSLVGRIETQYF. The chain recombines TRBV5-1 with TRBJ2-5; tentative D call: TRBD2 (6 bases). Germline CDR1 SGHRS, CDR2 YFSETQ. The CDR3 consists of 14 residues. V was pared by 0 bases and J by 4 bases, with 10 bases between.